The 32 T cell receptor beta chains below come from one sample, sequenced in a study of T cell clonality in common variable immunodeficiency. Study-wide points: Common variable immunodeficiency TCR beta sequences reportedly had fewer deletions and N-nucleotide insertions.

TCRdb keeps only in-frame clones here, not all; method: immunoSEQ multiplex PCR. This record lists about 28,000 clones, none seen once only, and the top ten clones contain just over 3%. These TCRs are of unknown antigen specificity. The specimen sequenced was peripheral blood mononuclear cells. The receptors derive from a human donor with common variable immunodeficiency.

This clone was recorded at least ten times. CDR3 in amino acids: CASSLGPEGLPLHF. The CDR3 bases that were read are TGTGCCAGCAGCTTAGGTCCGGAGGGGTTGCCC. The V and J genes are TRBV7-2 and TRBJ1-6; possibly TRBD1 for D (5 bases). The CDR3 goes on 3 residues after the read ends, and that part is filled in from the germline J gene. Germline assignment: CDR1 SGHTA and CDR2 FQGNSA. The CDR3 runs 14 residues.

This clone was counted between two and nine times. From the germline J gene comes the end of the CDR3, since the read stops 3 residues before it. The chain is built from TRBV2 and TRBJ1-2; D is unresolved. The germline V gene has CDR1 SNHLY and CDR2 FYNNEI. This CDR3 region has 13 residues. The V gene lost 1 base and the J gene lost 6 bases, with 9 bases spanning the gap. The covered CDR3 bases are TGTGCCAGCAGTGAAGTCCCCTTTCATGGC. It encodes CASSEVPFHG. The whole CDR3 reads CASSEVPFHGYTF.

Comments on this clone: The sequenced fragment ends 3 residues before the CDR3 boundary, so the rest is inferred from the germline J gene. The gene calls are TRBV7-9 and TRBJ1-5; 7 nucleotides match TRBD1. J gave up 4 bases and V 4 bases, and 7 bases lay outside the gene matches. Germline V gene lookup returns CDR1 SEHNR and CDR2 FQNEAQ (reference sequence). The CDR3 loop spans 15 amino acids. CDR3 sequence reads: CASSSGQTGNQPQHF. The DNA read from the CDR3 is TGTGCCAGCAGCTCGGGGCAGACAGGGAATCAGCCC.

CDR3 bases read: TGTGCCAGTAGTCCTTACAGGGGCGCCAATCAGCCC. Its translation is CASSPYRGANQP. The entire CDR3 protein is CASSPYRGANQPQHF. The chain links TRBV19 to TRBJ1-5; TRBD1 agrees at 7 bases. With the read ending 3 residues before the CDR3 end, the germline J gene is used to fill in that end. The CDR3 length is 15 residues. Germline trimming cut 5 bases from V and 3 bases from J; bases unmatched to any gene: 7. Looked up from germline, CDR1 is LNHDA and CDR2 is SQIVND (reference sequence).

This clone has a count of ten or more. The sequence runs out 3 residues before the end of the CDR3; the remainder is reconstructed from the germline J gene. V and J are TRBV30 and TRBJ1-2; TRBD1 matches at 7 bases. V was pared by 4 bases and J by 0 bases, with 2 bases of the junction left unmatched. The germline V gene has CDR1 GTSNPN and CDR2 SVGIG (reference sequence). The CDR3 contains 13 residues. The sequenced CDR3 bases are TGTGCCTGGACCGGGACAGCTAACTATGGC. It specifies CAWTGTANYG. The CDR3 reads in full as CAWTGTANYGYTF.

In this sample, this clone turned up a few times. The read ends 3 residues before the CDR3 terminus; that terminus is restored from the germline J gene. The rearrangement uses TRBV7-8 and TRBJ1-6; D might be TRBD1 (6 bases). Trimming stripped 4 bases from V and 7 bases from J, with 20 bases between. The CDR3 runs 17 residues. Germline V gene sequence: CDR1 SGHVS, CDR2 FQNEAQ. The covered CDR3 bases are TGTGCCAGCAGCTCGGAGATCCGCCGGGACACAAATTCACCC. It encodes CASSSEIRRDTNSP. Given in full, the CDR3 is CASSSEIRRDTNSPLHF.

This clone was counted at least ten times. The read is 3 residues too short to cover the CDR3 end, so that end is filled in from the germline J gene. The gene calls are TRBV20-1 and TRBJ1-5, with TRBD1 matching 10 bases. J was trimmed by 7 bases and V by 1 base; bases with no gene match: 7. The CDR3 totals 15 residues. CDR1 and CDR2 from the germline V gene are DFQATT and SNEGSKA (reference sequence). CDR3 residues: CSARGRQGARQPQHF. The covered CDR3 bases are TGCAGTGCTAGAGGGAGACAGGGGGCACGGCAGCCC.

In regard to this clone: Read data end 3 residues before the CDR3 end; the end is taken from the germline J gene. The V and J genes are TRBV5-6 and TRBJ2-1; weak D call: TRBD1 (6 bases). Trimming removed 0 bases at V and 9 bases at J, with 10 bases between. Germline assignment: CDR1 SGHDT and CDR2 YYEEEE. This CDR3 spans 13 amino acids. CDR3 residues: CASSLVRGFEQFF. The covered CDR3 bases are TGTGCCAGCAGCTTGGTAAGGGGGTTTGAG.

This clone appeared many times. The CDR3 extends 3 residues past the end of the read, so its final part is completed from the germline J gene. The chain couples TRBV5-6 to TRBJ1-2; TRBD1 is a possible D gene (6 bases). Trimming removed 4 bases from V and 7 bases from J, with 11 bases in between. From germline, CDR1 is SGHDT and CDR2 YYEEEE. This CDR3 has 12 residues. The CDR3 protein is CASSKTGTGYTF. The sequenced part of the CDR3 DNA is TGTGCCAGCAGCAAAACAGGGACTGGC.

To note about this clone: The read terminates 3 residues before the CDR3 end, so the remaining end is supplied by the germline J gene. The chain is built from TRBV2 and TRBJ2-5; the D gene is possibly TRBD2 (5 bases). Germline V gene sequence: CDR1 SNHLY, CDR2 FYNNEI. V lost 6 bases and J lost 1, with 9 bases in between. The CDR3 spans 13 residues. CDR3 DNA (partial): TGTGCCAGCAGGGTCGGGGTCCAAGAGACC. Protein: CASRVGVQET. The complete CDR3 reads CASRVGVQETQYF. The full variable domain, rest sourced from reference TRBV2 and TRBJ2-5, is EPEVTQTPSHQVTQMGQEVILRCVPISNHLYFYWYRQILGQKVEFLVSFYNNEISEKSEIFDDQFSVERPDGSNFTLKIRSTKLEDSAMYFCASRVGVQETQYFGPGTRLLVL.

For this clone: The read stops 3 residues short of the end of the CDR3; the missing end is completed from the germline J gene. The V call is TRBV7-9, the J call TRBJ1-1; D not resolved. CDR1 and CDR2 (germline): SEHNR, FQNEAQ (reference sequence). The CDR3 has 12 amino acids. Trimming stripped 7 bases from V and 5 bases from J, with 11 bases between. This chain's CDR3 is CASNPPGTEAFF. The part of the CDR3 DNA that was read is TGTGCCAGCAACCCGCCGGGGACTGAA.

In its sample, this clone was seen many times. The CDR3 goes on 3 residues after the read ends, and that part is filled in from the germline J gene. The chain combines TRBV5-1 with TRBJ1-6; D perhaps matches TRBD1 (5 bases). This CDR3 comprises 15 residues. Per the germline V gene, CDR1 is SGHRS and CDR2 is YFSETQ. Between the trimmed V and J ends, which lost 0 bases and 3 bases, there was a span of 7 bases. CDR3 bases read: TGCGCCAGCAGCTTGGGACAGAGCTATAATTCACCC. Translated, it gives CASSLGQSYNSP. The complete CDR3 reads CASSLGQSYNSPLHF.

About this clone itself: The read ends 3 residues before the CDR3 terminus; that terminus is restored from the germline J gene. The genes are TRBV30 and TRBJ1-6; D gene uncertain. The CDR3 totals 13 residues. Germline-derived CDR1 and CDR2 are GTSNPN and SVGIG (reference sequence). Trimming took 4 bases from V and 8 from J, leaving 12 bases between them. The CDR3 region is CAWNLRVDSPLHF. CDR3 bases read: TGTGCCTGGAATTTAAGGGTAGATTCACCC. Complete variable domain (other parts from reference TRBV30 and TRBJ1-6): SQTIHQWPATLVQPVGSPLSLECTVEGTSNPNLYWYRQAAGRGLQLLFYSVGIGQISSEVPQNLSASRPQDRQFILSSKKLLLSDSGFYLCAWNLRVDSPLHFGNGTRLTVT.

Comment on this clone: The read finishes 3 residues shy of the CDR3 end, and the germline J gene is used to complete it. This chain joins TRBV19 and TRBJ1-4; a possible D gene is TRBD1 (6 bases). Germline values: CDR1 LNHDA, CDR2 SQIVND (reference sequence). The ends were cut back, 0 bases at V and 7 bases at J, with 18 bases in the middle. The CDR3 is 17 residues long. The CDR3 bases that were read are TGTGCCAGTAGTATAGACGGGGCAGCCCCAGGGGTTGAAAAA. Translated, it gives CASSIDGAAPGVEK. The entire CDR3 sequence reads CASSIDGAAPGVEKLFF.

With respect to this clone: The observed sequence ends 3 residues before the CDR3 terminus, with the missing tail filled in from the germline J gene. This chain joins TRBV30 and TRBJ1-2; D unresolved. Germline V gives CDR1 GTSNPN, CDR2 SVGIG (reference sequence). This CDR3 has 13 amino acids. Between the trimmed V and J ends, which lost 3 bases and 4 bases, there was a span of 12 bases. CDR3 residues: CAWRAIGPYGYTF. CDR3 DNA, as far as it was read: TGTGCCTGGAGGGCGATAGGGCCCTATGGC.

Here the CDR3 reads CASSPHGGAGDEQFF. CDR3 DNA, as far as it was read: TGTGCCAGCAGCCCCCACGGGGGGGCCGGAGATGAG. The chain recombines TRBV7-3 with TRBJ2-1, with TRBD2 identical over 8 bases. The DNA ends 3 residues before the CDR3 does, and the rest of the CDR3 is filled in from the germline J gene. Germline V gene data show CDR1 as SGHTA and CDR2 as FQGTGA. V lost 5 bases to trimming and J lost 8 bases; unmatched junction nucleotides: 11. The CDR3 loop spans 15 amino acids.

A few counts support this clone. The read falls 3 residues short of the CDR3 end, and the missing part is taken from the germline J gene. The chain couples TRBV7-6 to TRBJ2-3, with TRBD2 matching over 10 bases. The germline CDR1 and CDR2 sequences are SGHVS and FNYEAQ. Unmatched junction bases numbered 7, after V lost 3 bases and J lost 4 bases. The CDR3 contains 16 residues. CDR3 DNA, as far as it was read: TGTGCCAGCAGCTTCGGAGCGGGGGGGCCCGCAGATACG. Amino acid sequence: CASSFGAGGPADT. The complete CDR3 protein is CASSFGAGGPADTQYF.

This clone was seen more than once but under ten times. With the read ending 3 residues before the CDR3 end, the germline J gene is used to fill in that end. V usage is TRBV7-2 and J usage is TRBJ2-7, with TRBD1 identical over 12 bases. This CDR3 contains 16 residues. In germline, CDR1 is SGHTA, CDR2 FQGNSA. Losses at the gene ends were 0 bases for V and 6 bases for J; bases not matched to a gene: 6. The CDR3 spells CASSLARGTGGGEQYF. CDR3 DNA, as far as it was read: TGTGCCAGCAGCTTAGCGCGGGGGACAGGGGGCGGCGAG. Combining the CDR3 with reference TRBV7-2 and TRBJ2-7 gives the whole variable domain GAGVSQSPSNKVTEKGKDVELRCDPISGHTALYWYRQSLGQGLEFLIYFQGNSAPDKSGLPSDRFSAERTGGSVSTLTIQRTQQEDSAVYLCASSLARGTGGGEQYFGPGTRLTVT.

Notes on this clone: The read finishes 3 residues shy of the CDR3 end, and the germline J gene is used to complete it. The chain has TRBV19 and TRBJ1-2, with 8 bases matching TRBD1. V was pared by 1 base and J by 7 bases, with 8 bases of the junction left unmatched. This CDR3 has 15 residues. In germline, CDR1 is LNHDA, CDR2 SQIVND (reference sequence). The covered CDR3 bases are TGTGCCAGTAGTATAGCCGGCAGGGGGCTAATTGGC. Translated: CASSIAGRGLIG. The complete CDR3 sequence is CASSIAGRGLIGYTF.

At least ten counts were recorded for this clone. The CDR3 end lies 3 residues beyond the end of the read and is filled in from the germline J gene. The chain couples TRBV7-8 to TRBJ1-5; 10 bases line up with TRBD1. This CDR3 spans 16 amino acids. J lost 4 bases, V lost 8 bases, and 11 bases had no gene match. CDR1 and CDR2 from the germline V gene are SGHVS and FQNEAQ. The CDR3 DNA, read in part, is TGTGCCAGCCAACCGGGACAGGGGAGGGAAAATCAGCCC. This codes for CASQPGQGRENQP. The whole CDR3 is CASQPGQGRENQPQHF.

This clone came up a few times. Read coverage stops 3 residues before the CDR3 terminus; the germline J gene supplies the remainder. The J gene is TRBJ1-5, the V gene TRBV2; 9 bases agree with TRBD1. Germline V gives CDR1 SNHLY, CDR2 FYNNEI. Trimming removed 5 bases from V and 6 bases from J; junction bases left unmatched: 5. This CDR3 comprises 14 residues. The DNA read from the CDR3 is TGTGCCAGCAGTAGACAGACAGGGGGTCAGCCC. Residues: CASSRQTGGQP. The whole CDR3 sequence reads CASSRQTGGQPQHF.

This clone was observed a few times. The read is 3 residues too short to cover the CDR3 end, so that end is filled in from the germline J gene. This chain joins TRBV7-8 and TRBJ2-7; TRBD2 is a possible D gene (6 bases). Germline V gene sequence: CDR1 SGHVS, CDR2 FQNEAQ. The CDR3 loop spans 14 amino acids. V lost 3 bases, J lost 0 bases, and 9 bases lay in between. Here the CDR3 reads CASSFGGASYEQYF. CDR3 DNA (partial): TGTGCCAGCAGCTTTGGCGGGGCCTCCTACGAG.

This clone was detected a few times. The read terminates 3 residues ahead of where the CDR3 ends, so the germline J gene completes it. Different DNA sequences within this sample yield the same CDR3. The chain carries TRBV7-2 and TRBJ2-7, with 11 positions matching TRBD1. The V and J ends lost 0 bases and 2 bases, in that order; junction bases with no gene match: 3. Germline V CDR1 and CDR2: SGHTA, FQGNSA. The CDR3 totals 16 residues. CDR3 residues: CASSLATGQGAYEQYF. The CDR3 bases that were read are TGTGCCAGCAGCTTAGCGACGGGACAGGGGGCCTACGAG.

In regard to this clone: Coverage ceases 3 residues before the CDR3 finishes, and the germline J gene fills in the end. V usage is TRBV18 and J usage is TRBJ2-7; TRBD1 matches 8 bases. The V and J ends lost 3 bases and 2 bases, in that order; junction bases with no gene match: 6. Germline V gene sequence: CDR1 KGHSH, CDR2 LQKENI. This CDR3 spans 15 amino acids. The CDR3 here is CASSPRDRQAYEQYF. Incomplete CDR3 DNA: TGTGCCAGCTCACCTAGGGACAGGCAAGCCTACGAG.

In this sample, this clone turned up a few times. The CDR3 goes on 3 residues after the read ends, and that part is filled in from the germline J gene. This chain uses TRBV7-9 with TRBJ1-5; D ambiguous. This CDR3 has 12 residues. V lost 1 base to trimming and J lost 6 bases, with 4 bases between them. CDR1 is SEHNR, CDR2 FQNEAQ, per germline (reference sequence). CDR3 DNA (partial): TGTGCCAGCAGCTTAGAAGGTCAGCCC. Translation: CASSLEGQP. The entire CDR3 protein is CASSLEGQPQHF.

This clone was picked up a small number of times. The sequenced fragment ends 3 residues before the CDR3 boundary, so the rest is inferred from the germline J gene. The J gene is TRBJ1-1, the V gene TRBV30; no firm D call. The CDR3 extends over 13 amino acids. With 1 base removed from V and 6 bases from J, the gap between germline ends came to 12 bases. Germline values: CDR1 GTSNPN, CDR2 SVGIG (reference sequence). This CDR3 is CAWSGLLGAEAFF. CDR3 DNA, as far as it was read: TGTGCCTGGAGTGGGCTCCTGGGCGCTGAA.

The table lists this clone with a few counts. The DNA ends 3 residues before the CDR3 does, and the rest of the CDR3 is filled in from the germline J gene. The rearrangement joins TRBV19 to TRBJ1-3; 7 nucleotides match TRBD1. Trimming at V came to 5 bases and at J to 0 bases, leaving 7 bases not matched to a gene. The CDR3 covers 16 residues. Germline CDR1 reads LNHDA; CDR2 reads SQIVND (reference sequence). The chain's CDR3 is CASSSGQATSGNTIYF. Partial CDR3 DNA: TGTGCCAGTAGTTCCGGACAGGCCACCTCTGGAAACACC. Using reference TRBV19 and TRBJ1-3 for the parts outside the CDR3, the full variable domain is DGGITQSPKYLFRKEGQNVTLSCEQNLNHDAMYWYRQDPGQGLRLIYYSQIVNDFQKGDIAEGYSVSREKKESFPLTVTSAQKNPTAFYLCASSSGQATSGNTIYFGEGSWLTVV.

This clone was counted ten times or more. The CDR3 extends 3 residues past the end of the read, so its final part is completed from the germline J gene. This chain joins TRBV2 and TRBJ2-5, with a tentative D call TRBD1 (6 bases). V was clipped by 6 bases and J by 0 bases, with 17 bases between them. Germline values: CDR1 SNHLY, CDR2 FYNNEI. This CDR3 has 16 amino acids. CDR3 bases read: TGTGCCAGCAGCGGGTGGGGGCAGGGCTACCAAGAGACC. Its protein product is CASSGWGQGYQET. The full CDR3 protein is CASSGWGQGYQETQYF.

This clone was seen only a few times. The read is 3 residues too short to cover the CDR3 end, so that end is filled in from the germline J gene. The chain is built from TRBV11-2 and TRBJ2-7; the match to TRBD1 covers 7 bases. CDR3 length: 15 amino acids. Germline values: CDR1 SGHAT, CDR2 FQNNGV. Trimming cost V 3 bases and J 1 base; bases outside gene matches: 6. Partial CDR3 DNA: TGTGCCAGCAGCTTGACACAGGGGATGTCCTACGAG. Translation gives CASSLTQGMSYE. The full CDR3 reads CASSLTQGMSYEQYF.

Notes on this clone: Read coverage stops 3 residues before the CDR3 terminus; the germline J gene supplies the remainder. The chain carries TRBV7-9 and TRBJ2-5; tentative D call: TRBD2 (6 bases). V lost 5 bases and J 5 bases, leaving 15 bases between the germline ends. The CDR3 contains 14 residues. Germline values: CDR1 SEHNR, CDR2 FQNEAQ (reference sequence). The covered CDR3 bases are TGTGCCAGCAGCCCGAGGAGGGCCCGGGAGACC. It encodes CASSPRRARET. The whole CDR3 is CASSPRRARETQYF.

This clone showed up just a few times. The read ends 3 residues before the CDR3 terminus; that terminus is restored from the germline J gene. V usage is TRBV7-9 and J usage is TRBJ1-5; TRBD1 agrees at 7 bases. V gave up 4 bases and J gave up 7 bases; unmatched junction bases: 4. The length of the CDR3 is 13 residues. CDR1 SEHNR and CDR2 FQNEAQ come from the germline V gene (reference sequence). The sequenced part of the CDR3 DNA is TGTGCCAGCAGCTACGACAGGGCCCAGCCC. Its translation: CASSYDRAQP. From start to end, the CDR3 is CASSYDRAQPQHF.

This clone was detected ten times or more. The CDR3 extends 3 residues past the end of the read, so its final part is completed from the germline J gene. The gene calls are TRBV19 and TRBJ2-3; TRBD2 matches 8 bases. Germline-derived CDR1 and CDR2 are LNHDA and SQIVND (reference sequence). J was trimmed by 1 base and V by 6 bases; bases with no gene match: 6. This CDR3 contains 15 residues. The covered CDR3 bases are TGTGCCAGTAGCCTCCCAGCGGGGGGCACAGATACG. This encodes CASSLPAGGTDT. The complete CDR3 protein is CASSLPAGGTDTQYF.